This is a list of T cell receptor beta chains from one sample in a study of vaccination and CD4 T cells after COVID-19. These TCRs are of unknown antigen specificity. TCRdb used MiXCR to reprocess the PCR reads, holding one entry per CDR3 protein. The data show some 16,000 distinct CDR3 sequences, around two fifths seen once. The specimen comprised CD4+ T cells from blood, cultured in vitro, sampled after SARS-CoV-2 vaccination. Receptor source: a human donor who had recovered from COVID-19. CDR3s include the opening cysteine and the closing phenylalanine or tryptophan. Each record gives: clone size, D gene, J gene, CDR3 length, V gene, CDR3 protein, CDR3 DNA. D genes are given only for firm matches. Clone sizes are given selectively: once, few, many, or a class where the clone is expanded.

medium-sized,NA,TRBJ1-5,15,TRBV20-1,CSADGGGVGNQPQHF,TGCAGTGCTGATGGGGGGGGCGTGGGCAATCAGCCCCAGCATTTT
few,TRBD1,TRBJ2-3,13,TRBV10-3,CAITGTGPDTQYF,TGTGCCATCACGGGGACAGGTCCAGATACGCAGTATTTT
NA,TRBD1,TRBJ2-7,13,TRBV5-1,CASSFQGEYEQYF,TGCGCCAGCAGCTTTCAGGGGGAGTACGAGCAGTACTTC
few,TRBD1,TRBJ1-2,13,TRBV20-1,CSATPRGYEGYTF,TGCAGTGCTACCCCCAGGGGGTATGAGGGCTACACCTTC
NA,NA,TRBJ1-5,14,TRBV28,CASRRMGGNQPQHF,TGTGCCAGCAGGCGGATGGGGGGCAATCAGCCCCAGCATTTT
NA,NA,TRBJ1-4,15,TRBV7-2,CASSLAVGSAEKLFF,TGTGCCAGCAGCTTAGCGGTGGGGTCTGCTGAAAAACTGTTTTTT
few,NA,TRBJ2-5,15,TRBV20-1,CSARPSGSAQETQYF,TGCAGTGCCAGACCCAGCGGAAGTGCCCAAGAGACCCAGTACTTC
NA,NA,TRBJ2-5,16,TRBV6-5,CASSYSPAPAEGTQYF,TGTGCCAGCAGTTATTCCCCAGCCCCGGCCGAAGGGACCCAGTACTTC
NA,NA,TRBJ2-2,19,TRBV6-1,CASSPPGPRPSANTGELFF,TGTGCCAGCAGCCCGCCAGGTCCCCGTCCGTCTGCGAACACCGGGGAGCTGTTTTTT
NA,NA,TRBJ2-5,14,TRBV7-8,CASSPRGGGKTQYF,TGTGCCAGCAGTCCCAGGGGCGGAGGAAAGACCCAGTACTTC